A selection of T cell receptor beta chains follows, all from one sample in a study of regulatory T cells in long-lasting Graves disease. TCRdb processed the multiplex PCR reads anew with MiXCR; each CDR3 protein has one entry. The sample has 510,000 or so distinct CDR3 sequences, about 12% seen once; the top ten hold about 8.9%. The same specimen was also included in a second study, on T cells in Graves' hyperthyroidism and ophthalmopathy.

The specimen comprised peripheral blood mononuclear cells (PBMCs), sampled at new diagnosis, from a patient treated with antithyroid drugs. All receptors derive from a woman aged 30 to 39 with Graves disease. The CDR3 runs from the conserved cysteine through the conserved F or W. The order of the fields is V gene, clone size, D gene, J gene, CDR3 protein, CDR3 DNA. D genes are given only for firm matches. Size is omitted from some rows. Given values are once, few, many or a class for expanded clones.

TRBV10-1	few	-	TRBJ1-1	CASSDRGRNTEAFF	TGCGCCAGCAGTGACCGGGGCCGGAACACTGAAGCTTTCTTT
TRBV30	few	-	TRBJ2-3	CAWSVIYGREAQYF	TGTGCCTGGAGTGTAATCTATGGAAGGGAGGCGCAGTATTTT
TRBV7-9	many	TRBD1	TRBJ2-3	CASSLRDRGTDTQYF	TGTGCCAGCAGCTTAAGGGACAGGGGCACAGATACGCAGTATTTT
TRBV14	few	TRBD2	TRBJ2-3	CASSRTGGLITDTQYF	TGTGCCAGCAGCCGAACGGGGGGACTAATAACAGATACGCAGTATTTT
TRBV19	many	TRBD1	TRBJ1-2	CASSIRDSAGYTF	TGTGCCAGTAGTATACGGGACAGCGCGGGCTACACCTTC
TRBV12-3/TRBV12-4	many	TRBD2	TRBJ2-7	CASSRLARYSYEQYF	TGTGCCAGCAGCCGACTAGCGCGTTACTCCTACGAGCAGTACTTC
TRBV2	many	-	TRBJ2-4	CASSDPRGVKNIQYF	TGTGCCAGCAGTGATCCCAGGGGTGTCAAAAACATTCAGTACTTC
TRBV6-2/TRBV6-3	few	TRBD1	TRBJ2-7	CASSLGTVFYEQYF	TGTGCCAGCAGTTTGGGGACAGTCTTTTACGAGCAGTACTTC
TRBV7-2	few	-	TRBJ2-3	CASSPRGAQYF	TGTGCCAGCAGCCCCCGGGGTGCGCAGTATTTT
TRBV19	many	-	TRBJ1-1	CASSILAGVNTEAFF	TGTGCCAGTAGTATTCTGGCCGGAGTGAACACTGAAGCTTTCTTT
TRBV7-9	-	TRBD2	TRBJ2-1	CASRSDRGSDEQFF	TGTGCCAGCAGATCGGACCGCGGGAGTGATGAGCAGTTCTTC
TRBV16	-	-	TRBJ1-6	CASSQSALGSPLHF	TGTGCCAGCAGCCAATCTGCACTTGGGTCACCCCTCCACTTT
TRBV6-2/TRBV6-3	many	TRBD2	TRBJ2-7	CASSYLGTSGTYEQYF	TGTGCCAGCAGTTACCTTGGGACTAGCGGGACCTACGAGCAGTACTTC
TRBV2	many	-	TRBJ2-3	CASGGEWADTQYF	TGTGCCAGCGGGGGTGAGTGGGCAGATACGCAGTATTTT
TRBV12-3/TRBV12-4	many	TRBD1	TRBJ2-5	CASTSTGGWSAQYF	TGTGCCAGCACCTCGACAGGGGGCTGGTCTGCCCAGTACTTC
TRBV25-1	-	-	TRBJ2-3	CASSGDAKYTDTQYF	TGTGCCAGCAGTGGCGACGCTAAGTACACAGATACGCAGTATTTT
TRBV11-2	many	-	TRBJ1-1	CASSLDSFSVNTEAFF	TGTGCCAGCAGCTTAGATAGTTTTAGCGTGAACACTGAAGCTTTCTTT
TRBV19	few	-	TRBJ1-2	CASSIGARNGYTF	TGTGCCAGTAGTATCGGGGCACGGAATGGCTACACCTTC
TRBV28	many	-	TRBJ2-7	CASSFHPGTASYEQYF	TGTGCCAGCAGCTTCCACCCCGGGACTGCTTCCTACGAGCAGTACTTC
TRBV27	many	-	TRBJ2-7	CASRLRGTYEQYF	TGTGCCAGCCGTCTAAGGGGCACCTACGAGCAGTACTTC
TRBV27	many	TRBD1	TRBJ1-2	CASSPIYRGRGTTYTF	TGTGCCAGCAGTCCCATATACAGGGGCCGGGGAACCACCTACACCTTC
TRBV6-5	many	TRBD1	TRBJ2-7	CASSSPGQGNHEQYF	TGTGCCAGCAGTTCCCCGGGACAGGGGAATCACGAGCAGTACTTC
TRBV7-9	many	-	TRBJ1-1	CASSLVFMGTEAFF	TGTGCCAGCAGCTTAGTATTCATGGGGACTGAAGCTTTCTTT
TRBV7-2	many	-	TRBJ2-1	CASSRPSGSAGPNNEQFF	TGTGCCAGCAGCCGACCGTCGGGGTCGGCGGGACCCAACAATGAGCAGTTCTTC
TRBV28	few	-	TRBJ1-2	CASSLDNGGYTF	TGTGCCAGCAGTTTGGACAACGGGGGCTACACCTTC
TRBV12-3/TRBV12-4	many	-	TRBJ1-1	CASSLVGGTEAFF	TGTGCCAGCAGTTTAGTAGGAGGCACTGAAGCTTTCTTT
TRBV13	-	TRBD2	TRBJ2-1	CASSLTSAHEQFF	TGTGCCAGCTCCCTAACTAGCGCCCATGAGCAGTTCTTC
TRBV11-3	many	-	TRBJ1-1	CASSFTGMNTEAFF	TGTGCCAGCAGCTTCACAGGGATGAACACTGAAGCTTTCTTT
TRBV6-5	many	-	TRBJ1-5	CASSYSGVFNQPQHF	TGTGCCAGCAGTTACTCGGGGGTTTTTAATCAGCCCCAGCATTTT
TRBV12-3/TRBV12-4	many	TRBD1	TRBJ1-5	CASSSGTASNQPQHF	TGTGCCAGCAGTTCCGGGACAGCCTCCAATCAGCCCCAGCATTTT
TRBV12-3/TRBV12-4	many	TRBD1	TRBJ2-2	CASSWTGRGGELFF	TGTGCCAGCAGTTGGACAGGCCGGGGCGGGGAGCTGTTTTTT
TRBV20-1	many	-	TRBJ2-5	CSADDRNQETQYF	TGCAGTGCTGACGACCGGAATCAAGAGACCCAGTACTTC
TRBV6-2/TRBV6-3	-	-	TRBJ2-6	CASSQNTGANVLTF	TGTGCCAGCAGTCAAAACACTGGGGCCAACGTCCTGACTTTC
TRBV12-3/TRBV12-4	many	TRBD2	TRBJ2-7	CASSLSQLAGVEQYF	TGTGCCAGCAGTTTAAGTCAACTAGCGGGAGTCGAGCAGTACTTC
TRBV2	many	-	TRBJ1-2	CASNPTGYYGYTF	TGTGCCAGCAATCCAACAGGCTACTATGGCTACACCTTC
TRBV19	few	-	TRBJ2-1	CASSIDGSIYNEQFF	TGTGCCAGTAGTATCGACGGGAGTATTTACAATGAGCAGTTCTTC
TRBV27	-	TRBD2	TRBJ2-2	CASTKLAGANTGELFF	TGTGCCAGCACGAAACTAGCGGGAGCGAACACCGGGGAGCTGTTTTTT
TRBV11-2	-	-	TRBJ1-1	CATRNLHGSEGGKDTEAFF	TGTGCCACCAGGAACCTCCACGGGTCGGAAGGGGGAAAGGACACTGAAGCTTTCTTT
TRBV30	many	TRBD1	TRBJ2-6	CAWRPWTGRGSGANVLTF	TGTGCCTGGAGGCCCTGGACAGGACGAGGCTCTGGGGCCAACGTCCTGACTTTC
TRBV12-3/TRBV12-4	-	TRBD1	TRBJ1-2	CASKGGRINGYTF	TGTGCCAGCAAAGGGGGCAGGATCAATGGCTACACCTTC
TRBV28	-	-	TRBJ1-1	CASSLGGPHTEAFF	TGTGCCAGCAGTCTCGGGGGGCCGCACACTGAAGCTTTCTTT
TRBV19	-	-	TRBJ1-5	CASSRYQGPANQPQHF	TGTGCCAGTAGTCGGTACCAGGGGCCCGCCAATCAGCCCCAGCATTTT
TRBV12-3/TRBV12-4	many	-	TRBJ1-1	CASSLRASTGTEAFF	TGTGCCAGCAGTTTGCGCGCCAGTACGGGCACTGAAGCTTTCTTT
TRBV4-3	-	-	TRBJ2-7	CASSHIWERSYEQYF	TGCGCCAGCAGTCATATCTGGGAGCGGTCCTACGAGCAGTACTTC
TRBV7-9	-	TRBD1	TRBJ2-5	CASSLGGTEKETQYF	TGTGCCAGCAGCTTAGGGGGGACAGAAAAAGAGACCCAGTACTTC
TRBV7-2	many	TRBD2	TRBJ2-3	CASSLVASLAGGPVTQYF	TGTGCCAGCAGCTTGGTTGCCTCACTAGCGGGCGGCCCTGTCACGCAGTATTTT
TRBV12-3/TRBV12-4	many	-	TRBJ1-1	CASSSTRGRTEAFF	TGTGCCAGCAGTTCCACGCGGGGGCGTACTGAAGCTTTCTTT
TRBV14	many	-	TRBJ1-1	CASSQDLWGAEAFF	TGTGCCAGCAGCCAAGATCTATGGGGCGCGGAAGCTTTCTTT
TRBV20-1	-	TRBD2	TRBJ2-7	CSATGLAGSYEQYF	TGCAGTGCTACGGGACTAGCGGGCTCCTACGAGCAGTACTTC
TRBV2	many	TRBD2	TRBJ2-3	CASSGLLAGVADTQYF	TGTGCCAGCAGTGGACTTCTAGCGGGAGTTGCAGATACGCAGTATTTT
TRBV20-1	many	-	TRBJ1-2	CSAPDSRNYGYTF	TGCAGTGCTCCGGACAGCCGAAACTATGGCTACACCTTC
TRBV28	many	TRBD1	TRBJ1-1	CASSLQGEAMNTEAFF	TGTGCCAGCAGCCTACAGGGGGAAGCGATGAACACTGAAGCTTTCTTT
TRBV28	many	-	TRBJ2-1	CASSQRQTRLMGQFF	TGTGCCAGCAGCCAAAGACAGACCCGACTAATGGGGCAGTTCTTC
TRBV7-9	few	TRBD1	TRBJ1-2	CASSPRNAGQTRNYGYTF	TGTGCCAGCAGCCCAAGAAACGCGGGACAGACTAGGAACTATGGCTACACCTTC